This T cell receptor (beta chain) is drawn from a study of T cell changes during pregnancy in multiple sclerosis. The CDR3 totals 16 residues. Germline V lookup: CDR1 SGHDT, CDR2 YYEEEE. Germline trimming cut 2 bases from V and 2 bases from J; bases unmatched to any gene: 7. The assay was immunoSEQ multiplex PCR, and TCRdb's table has in-frame clones only and misses some. The top ten clones hold 1.4% of a sample with tens of thousands of clones, about 91% of them seen once. This TCR derives from a female donor with multiple sclerosis, enrolled in a pregnancy study. The sequencing used peripheral blood, collected before pregnancy. The chain uses TRBV5-6 and TRBJ2-3, with 8 nucleotides matching TRBD2. CDR3 in amino acids: CASSFMRGEYTDTQYF. CDR3 sequence (DNA): TGTGCCAGCAGCTTTATGCGGGGGGAATACACAGATACGCAGTATTTT.